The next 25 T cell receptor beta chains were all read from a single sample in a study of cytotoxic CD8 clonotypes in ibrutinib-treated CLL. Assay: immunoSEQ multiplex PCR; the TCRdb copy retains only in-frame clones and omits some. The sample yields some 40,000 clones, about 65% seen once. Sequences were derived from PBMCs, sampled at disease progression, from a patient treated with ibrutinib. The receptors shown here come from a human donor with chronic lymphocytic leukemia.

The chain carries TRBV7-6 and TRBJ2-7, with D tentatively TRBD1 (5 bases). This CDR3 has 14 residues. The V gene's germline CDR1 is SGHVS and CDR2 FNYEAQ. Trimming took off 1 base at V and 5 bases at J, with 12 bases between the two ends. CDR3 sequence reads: CASSLVPRADEQYF. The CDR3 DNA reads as TGTGCCAGCAGCTTAGTGCCCAGGGCCGACGAGCAGTACTTC.

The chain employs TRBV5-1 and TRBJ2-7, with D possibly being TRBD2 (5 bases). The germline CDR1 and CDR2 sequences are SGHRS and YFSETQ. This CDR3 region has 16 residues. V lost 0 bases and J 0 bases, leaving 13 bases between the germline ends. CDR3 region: CASSLAGGTPSYEQYF. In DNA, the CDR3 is TGCGCCAGCAGCTTGGCCGGAGGTACTCCCTCCTACGAGCAGTACTTC.

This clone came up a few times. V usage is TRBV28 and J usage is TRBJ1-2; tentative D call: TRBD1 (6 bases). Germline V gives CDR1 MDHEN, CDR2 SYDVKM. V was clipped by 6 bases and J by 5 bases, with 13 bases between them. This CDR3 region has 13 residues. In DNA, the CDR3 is TGTGCCAGCAGACCAGGGGCAGAGTATGGCTACACCTTC. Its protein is CASRPGAEYGYTF.

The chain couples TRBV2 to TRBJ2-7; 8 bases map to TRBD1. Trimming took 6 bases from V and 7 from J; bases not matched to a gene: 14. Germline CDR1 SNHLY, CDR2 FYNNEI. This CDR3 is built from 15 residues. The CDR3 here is CASRPGTGDSREQYF. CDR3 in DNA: TGTGCCAGCAGGCCCGGGACAGGTGATTCTAGGGAGCAGTACTTC. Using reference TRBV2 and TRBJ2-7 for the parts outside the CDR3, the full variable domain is EPEVTQTPSHQVTQMGQEVILRCVPISNHLYFYWYRQILGQKVEFLVSFYNNEISEKSEIFDDQFSVERPDGSNFTLKIRSTKLEDSAMYFCASRPGTGDSREQYFGPGTRLTVT.

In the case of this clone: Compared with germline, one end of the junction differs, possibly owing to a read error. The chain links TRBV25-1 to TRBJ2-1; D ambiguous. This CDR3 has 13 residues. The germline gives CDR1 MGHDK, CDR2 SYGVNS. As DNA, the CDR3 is TGTGCCAGCAGTGAAATCTCCTCCAATGAGCAGTTCTTC. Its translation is CASSEISSNEQFF.

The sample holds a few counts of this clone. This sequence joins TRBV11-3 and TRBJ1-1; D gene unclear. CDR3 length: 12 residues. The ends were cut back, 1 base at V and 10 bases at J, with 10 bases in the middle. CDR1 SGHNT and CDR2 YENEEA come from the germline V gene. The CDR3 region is CASSLAEAAAFF. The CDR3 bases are TGTGCCAGCAGCTTAGCCGAAGCCGCAGCTTTCTTT. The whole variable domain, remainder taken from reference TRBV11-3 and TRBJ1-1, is EAGVVQSPRYKIIEKKQPVAFWCNPISGHNTLYWYLQNLGQGPELLIRYENEEAVDDSQLPKDRFSAERLKGVDSTLKIQPAELGDSAVYLCASSLAEAAAFFGQGTRLTVV.

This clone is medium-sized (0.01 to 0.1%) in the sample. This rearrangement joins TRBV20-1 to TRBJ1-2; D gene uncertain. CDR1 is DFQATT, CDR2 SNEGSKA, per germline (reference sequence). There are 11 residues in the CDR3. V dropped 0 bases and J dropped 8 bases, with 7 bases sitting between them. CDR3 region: CSARDVEGYTF. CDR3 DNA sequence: TGCAGTGCTAGAGATGTGGAGGGCTACACCTTC.

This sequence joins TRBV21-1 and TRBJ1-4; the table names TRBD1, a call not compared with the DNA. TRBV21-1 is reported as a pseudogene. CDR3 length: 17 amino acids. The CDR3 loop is CASSPANRTHPNEKLFF. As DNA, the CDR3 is TGTGCCAGCAGCCCTGCCAACAGGACACATCCTAATGAAAAACTGTTTTTT.

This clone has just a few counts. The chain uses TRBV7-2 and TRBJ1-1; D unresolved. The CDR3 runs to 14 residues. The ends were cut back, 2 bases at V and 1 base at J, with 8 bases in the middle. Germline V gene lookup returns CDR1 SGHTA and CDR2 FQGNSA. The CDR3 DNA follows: TGTGCCAGCAGCTTAAGGTCCAGGAACACTGAAGCTTTCTTT. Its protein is CASSLRSRNTEAFF.

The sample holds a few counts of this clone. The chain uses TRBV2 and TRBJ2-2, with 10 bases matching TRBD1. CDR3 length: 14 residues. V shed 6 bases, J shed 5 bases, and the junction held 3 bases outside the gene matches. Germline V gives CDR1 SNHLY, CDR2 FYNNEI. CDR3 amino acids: CASRDRGHTGELFF. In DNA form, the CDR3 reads TGTGCCAGCAGAGACAGGGGGCATACCGGGGAGCTGTTTTTT.

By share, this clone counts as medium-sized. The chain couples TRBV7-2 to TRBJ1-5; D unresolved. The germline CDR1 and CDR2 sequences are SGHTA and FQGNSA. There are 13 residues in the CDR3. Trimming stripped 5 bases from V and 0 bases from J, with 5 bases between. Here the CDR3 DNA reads TGTGCCAGCAGCCCCCTTAGCAATCAGCCCCAGCATTTT. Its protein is CASSPLSNQPQHF.

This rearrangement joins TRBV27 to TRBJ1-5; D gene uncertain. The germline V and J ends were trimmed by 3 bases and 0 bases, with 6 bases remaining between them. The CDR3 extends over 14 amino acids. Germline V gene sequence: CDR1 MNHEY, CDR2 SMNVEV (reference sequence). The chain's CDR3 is CASSLVHSNQPQHF. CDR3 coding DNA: TGTGCCAGCAGTTTGGTTCATAGCAATCAGCCCCAGCATTTT.

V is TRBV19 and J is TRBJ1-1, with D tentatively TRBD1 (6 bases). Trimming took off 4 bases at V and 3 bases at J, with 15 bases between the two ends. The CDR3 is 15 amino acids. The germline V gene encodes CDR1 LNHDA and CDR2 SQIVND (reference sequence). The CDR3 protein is CASSTLGGRDTEAFF. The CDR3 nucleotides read TGTGCCAGTAGTACGCTAGGGGGGCGGGACACTGAAGCTTTCTTT.

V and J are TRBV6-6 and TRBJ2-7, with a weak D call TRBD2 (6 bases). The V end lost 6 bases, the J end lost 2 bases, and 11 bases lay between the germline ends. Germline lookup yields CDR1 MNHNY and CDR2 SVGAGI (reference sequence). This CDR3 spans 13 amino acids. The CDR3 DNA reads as TGTGCCAGCAGCGAGGAGGGAACCTACGAGCAGTACTTC. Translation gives CASSEEGTYEQYF.

CDR3 loop: CASSSSGGKAFF. Written as DNA, the CDR3 is TGTGCCAGCAGCTCCTCCGGGGGTAAAGCTTTCTTT. J is TRBJ1-1 and V is TRBV7-3, with D maybe TRBD1 (5 bases). This CDR3 has 12 residues. Trimming pared 4 bases from V and 9 bases from J, leaving 12 bases between. Germline loops: CDR1 SGHTA, CDR2 FQGTGA.

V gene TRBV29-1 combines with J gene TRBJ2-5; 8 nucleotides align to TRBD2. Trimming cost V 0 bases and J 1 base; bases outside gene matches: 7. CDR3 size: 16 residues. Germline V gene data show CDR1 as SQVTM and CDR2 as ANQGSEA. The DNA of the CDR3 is TGCAGCGTTGAAGATCAGGTAGCGGGGACCCAAGAGACCCAGTACTTC. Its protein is CSVEDQVAGTQETQYF.

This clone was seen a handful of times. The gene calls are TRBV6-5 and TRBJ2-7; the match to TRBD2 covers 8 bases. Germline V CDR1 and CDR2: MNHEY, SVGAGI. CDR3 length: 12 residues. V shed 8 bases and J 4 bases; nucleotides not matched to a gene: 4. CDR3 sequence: CASGTRTYEQYF. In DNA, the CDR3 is TGTGCCAGCGGGACTAGGACGTACGAGCAGTACTTC.

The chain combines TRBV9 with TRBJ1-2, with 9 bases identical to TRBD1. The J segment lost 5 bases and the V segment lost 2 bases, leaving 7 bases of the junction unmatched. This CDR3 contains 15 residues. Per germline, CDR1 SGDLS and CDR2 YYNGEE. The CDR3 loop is CASSVLGQGGYGYTF. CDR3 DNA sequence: TGTGCCAGCAGCGTCTTGGGACAGGGAGGATATGGCTACACCTTC.

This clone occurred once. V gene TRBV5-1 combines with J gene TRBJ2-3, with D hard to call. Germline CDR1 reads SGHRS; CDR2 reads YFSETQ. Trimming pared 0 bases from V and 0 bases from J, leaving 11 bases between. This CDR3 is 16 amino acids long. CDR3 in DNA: TGCGCCAGCAGCTTGGGCGGATCCTCTAGCACAGATACGCAGTATTTT. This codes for CASSLGGSSSTDTQYF.

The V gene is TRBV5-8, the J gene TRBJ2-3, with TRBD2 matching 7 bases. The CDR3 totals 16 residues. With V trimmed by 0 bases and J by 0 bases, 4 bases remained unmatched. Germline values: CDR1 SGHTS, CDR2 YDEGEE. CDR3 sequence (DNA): TGTGCCAGCAGCTTGGGAGCGGGGCCCAGCACAGATACGCAGTATTTT. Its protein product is CASSLGAGPSTDTQYF.

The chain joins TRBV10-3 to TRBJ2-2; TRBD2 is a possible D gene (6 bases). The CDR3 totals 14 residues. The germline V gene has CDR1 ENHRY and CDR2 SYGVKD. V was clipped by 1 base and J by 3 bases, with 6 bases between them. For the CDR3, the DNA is TGTGCCATCAGTGAGTGGGAGGACACCGGGGAGCTGTTTTTT. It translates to CAISEWEDTGELFF.

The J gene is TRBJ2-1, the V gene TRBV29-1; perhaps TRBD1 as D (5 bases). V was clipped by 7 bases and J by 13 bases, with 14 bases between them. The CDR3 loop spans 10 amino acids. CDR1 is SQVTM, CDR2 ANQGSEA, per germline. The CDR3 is CSGQVQGQFF. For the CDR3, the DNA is TGCAGCGGCCAGGTCCAGGGACAGTTCTTC.

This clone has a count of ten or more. Here the CDR3 reads CASSSPRGVANTEAFF. For the CDR3, the DNA is TGTGCCAGCAGTTCGCCCAGGGGGGTGGCGAACACTGAAGCTTTCTTT. This chain links TRBV28 with TRBJ1-1; TRBD1 aligns across 7 bases. Germline V gene data show CDR1 as MDHEN and CDR2 as SYDVKM. The CDR3 totals 16 residues. The J segment lost 1 base and the V segment lost 4 bases, leaving 9 bases of the junction unmatched.

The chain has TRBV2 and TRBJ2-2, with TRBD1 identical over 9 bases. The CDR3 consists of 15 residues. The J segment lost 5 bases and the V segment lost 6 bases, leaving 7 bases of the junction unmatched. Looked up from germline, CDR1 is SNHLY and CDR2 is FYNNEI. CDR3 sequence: CASRPQGAGTGELFF. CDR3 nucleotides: TGTGCCAGCAGGCCACAGGGGGCGGGAACCGGGGAGCTGTTTTTT.

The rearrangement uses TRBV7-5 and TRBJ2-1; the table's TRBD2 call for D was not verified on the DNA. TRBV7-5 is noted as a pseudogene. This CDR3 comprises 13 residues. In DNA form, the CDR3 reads TGTGCCAGAAGCTTAAGAGCGGCGCGGAGGCAGTTCTTC. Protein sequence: CARSLRAARRQFF.